Listed below are T cell receptor beta chains from one sample, sequenced in a study of blood T cell repertoires in COVID-19. The protocol was immunoSEQ multiplex PCR, while the TCRdb copy is restricted to in-frame clones and leaves out a portion. The sample comprises under 500,000 clones, 70% to 90% of which are singletons, and roughly 2% rests with the top ten. Sequenced input: PBMCs or T cells enriched from blood (not recorded which). The receptors shown here come from a woman aged 18-29 years with acute COVID-19. The CDR3 runs from the conserved cysteine through the conserved F or W. A D gene is named only where the DNA matches it firmly. Clone size is given for some rows only: seen once, a few or many times, or a class if the clone is expanded.

.,TRBV7-9,14,.,TRBJ1-5,CASSQSGSNQPQHF,TGTGCCAGCAGCCAATCAGGTAGCAATCAGCCCCAGCATTTT
.,TRBV7-2,15,.,TRBJ1-5,CASRQTGVTNQPQHF,TGTGCCAGCAGGCAAACCGGGGTCACCAATCAGCCCCAGCATTTT
TRBD1,TRBV4-1,16,.,TRBJ2-5,CASSQGDRAYGETQYF,TGCGCCAGCAGCCAAGGGGACAGGGCCTACGGAGAGACCCAGTACTTC
.,TRBV11-2,15,.,TRBJ1-1,CASSLGVGRNTEAFF,TGTGCCAGCAGCTTAGGGGTTGGGCGGAACACTGAAGCTTTCTTT
.,TRBV5-5,12,.,TRBJ1-3,CASSPDFVTIYF,TGTGCCAGCAGCCCTGACTTTGTGACCATATATTTT
.,TRBV6-5,15,.,TRBJ1-1,CASSYSGTGNTEAFF,TGTGCCAGCAGTTACTCCGGGACTGGAAACACTGAAGCTTTCTTT
.,TRBV30,14,.,TRBJ2-7,CAWKIQGTAREQYF,TGTGCCTGGAAGATTCAGGGGACCGCAAGGGAGCAGTACTTC
.,TRBV5-1,14,.,TRBJ2-5,CASSDSSTQETQYF,TGCGCCAGCAGCGACTCTAGCACCCAAGAGACCCAGTACTTC
.,TRBV28,15,.,TRBJ1-1,CASSSGHSWNTEAFF,TGTGCCAGCAGCTCGGGACACTCCTGGAACACTGAAGCTTTCTTT
TRBD1,TRBV7-9,16,once,TRBJ1-5,CASSRTYTGGNQPQHF,TGTGCCAGCAGCCGAACGTATACAGGGGGAAATCAGCCCCAGCATTTT
.,TRBV19,14,.,TRBJ2-1,CASSGRGGGNEQFF,TGTGCCAGTAGTGGCCGAGGGGGGGGGAATGAGCAGTTCTTC
TRBD1,TRBV19,14,once,TRBJ2-3,CASSTQTGRDTQYF,TGTGCCAGTAGTACCCAGACAGGGAGAGATACGCAGTATTTT
TRBD2,TRBV11-2,17,.,TRBJ2-1,CASSLALTSGGSNEQFF,TGTGCCAGCAGCTTAGCCCTGACTAGCGGGGGTAGCAATGAGCAGTTCTTC
.,TRBV9,14,.,TRBJ2-5,CASSGPSRQETQYF,TGTGCCAGCAGCGGCCCTAGCCGCCAAGAGACCCAGTACTTC
.,TRBV15,14,.,TRBJ1-3,CATSRGALTSTIYF,TGTGCCACCAGCAGAGGAGCACTAACGAGCACCATATATTTT
.,TRBV12-3/TRBV12-4,13,.,TRBJ2-1,CASSKPAMDEQFF,TGTGCCAGCAGTAAGCCAGCGATGGATGAGCAGTTCTTC
TRBD1,TRBV29-1,12,.,TRBJ2-5,CSGGQAKETQYF,TGCAGCGGGGGACAGGCTAAAGAGACCCAGTACTTC
.,TRBV9,12,.,TRBJ1-1,CASSPSRDEAFF,TGTGCCAGCAGCCCCTCAAGAGATGAAGCTTTCTTT
.,TRBV9,15,.,TRBJ1-6,CASSVLGHTSSPLHF,TGTGCCAGCAGCGTACTGGGCCACACTAGTTCACCCCTCCACTTT
TRBD1,TRBV15,13,.,TRBJ2-7,CATRQGASYEQYF,TGTGCCACCAGACAGGGGGCATCCTACGAGCAGTACTTC
.,TRBV12-5,14,.,TRBJ2-2,CASGGQLDTGELFF,TGTGCTAGCGGAGGACAGCTCGACACCGGGGAGCTGTTTTTT
TRBD1,TRBV4-3,16,few,TRBJ2-2,CASSRRDSIDTGELFF,TGCGCCAGCAGCCGCAGGGACAGTATCGACACCGGGGAGCTGTTTTTT
TRBD1,TRBV29-1,16,.,TRBJ2-7,CSVEQGENPYSYEQYF,TGCAGCGTTGAACAGGGGGAAAATCCTTATTCCTACGAGCAGTACTTC
TRBD1,TRBV19,15,.,TRBJ2-2,CASSSGDRGTGELFF,TGTGCCAGTAGCTCCGGGGACAGGGGGACCGGGGAGCTGTTTTTT
.,TRBV11-2,14,.,TRBJ1-1,CASSTSRVNTEAFF,TGTGCCAGCAGCACGTCCAGGGTCAACACTGAAGCTTTCTTT
.,TRBV19,13,.,TRBJ1-5,CASSTTSDQPQHF,TGTGCCAGTAGTACCACCTCAGATCAGCCCCAGCATTTT
.,TRBV6-2/TRBV6-3,13,.,TRBJ2-7,CASSWNRIYEQYF,TGTGCCAGCAGTTGGAACAGGATTTACGAGCAGTACTTC
.,TRBV27,15,.,TRBJ1-4,CASSFRLGNYEKLFF,TGTGCCAGCAGTTTCCGACTTGGAAACTATGAAAAACTGTTTTTT
.,TRBV2,14,.,TRBJ2-1,CASEEAPAYNEQFF,TGTGCCAGCGAGGAGGCCCCGGCCTACAATGAGCAGTTCTTC
TRBD2,TRBV5-1,15,.,TRBJ2-3,CASSPGGALQDTQYF,TGCGCCAGCAGCCCCGGGGGGGCGCTTCAAGATACGCAGTATTTT
.,TRBV28,15,.,TRBJ1-1,CASSPAGFDGTEAFF,TGTGCCAGCAGTCCCGCAGGGTTCGATGGCACTGAAGCTTTCTTT
.,TRBV18,15,.,TRBJ1-3,CASSPNQGDGNTIYF,TGTGCCAGCTCACCTAACCAGGGTGACGGAAACACCATATATTTT
.,TRBV3-1/TRBV3-2,12,.,TRBJ2-7,CASSLAPGEQYF,TGTGCCAGCAGCCTAGCGCCAGGCGAGCAGTACTTC
TRBD2,TRBV10-2,16,.,TRBJ2-7,CASSDVASGRGYEQYF,TGCGCCAGCAGTGACGTGGCTAGCGGGAGAGGCTACGAGCAGTACTTC
.,TRBV7-2,13,.,TRBJ1-2,CASSLDRDYGYTF,TGTGCCAGCAGCTTAGACAGGGACTATGGCTACACCTTC
.,TRBV19,16,.,TRBJ2-1,CASHSKGQLTYNEQFF,TGTGCCAGCCATTCTAAGGGGCAGTTGACCTACAATGAGCAGTTCTTC
TRBD1,TRBV2,14,.,TRBJ1-5,CASSTGGLGQPQHF,TGTGCCAGCAGTACAGGGGGGTTGGGGCAGCCCCAGCATTTT
TRBD1,TRBV27,15,once,TRBJ1-2,CASSEGQGFNYGYTF,TGTGCCAGCAGTGAGGGACAGGGCTTCAACTATGGCTACACCTTC
TRBD2,TRBV27,13,.,TRBJ2-7,CASSQTSLHEQYF,TGTGCCAGCAGCCAGACTAGCTTGCACGAGCAGTACTTC
.,TRBV5-1,13,.,TRBJ2-7,CASSLDSTYEQYF,TGCGCCAGCAGCCTTGACAGTACCTACGAGCAGTACTTC
TRBD2,TRBV28,16,few,TRBJ2-1,CASSLIVTSGSNEQFF,TGTGCCAGCAGTTTAATTGTGACTAGCGGGAGTAATGAGCAGTTCTTC
TRBD2,TRBV9,16,.,TRBJ2-3,CASSPSGVVHGDTQYF,TGTGCCAGCAGCCCTAGCGGGGTTGTTCATGGAGATACGCAGTATTTT
.,TRBV3-1/TRBV3-2,15,.,TRBJ2-7,CASSQDILRLYEQYF,TGTGCCAGCAGCCAAGATATCCTAAGACTTTACGAGCAGTACTTC
TRBD1,TRBV29-1,14,.,TRBJ2-1,CSTDRDGSYNEQFF,TGCAGCACGGACAGGGATGGATCCTACAATGAGCAGTTCTTC
TRBD1,TRBV10-3,12,.,TRBJ1-2,CATAGTGYGYTF,TGTGCCACCGCCGGGACAGGGTATGGCTACACCTTC
.,TRBV18,12,.,TRBJ2-7,CASSPITYEQYF,TGTGCCAGCTCCCCTATTACCTACGAGCAGTACTTC
TRBD2,TRBV9,16,few,TRBJ2-7,CASSVPGLANTYEQYF,TGTGCCAGCAGCGTTCCGGGACTAGCGAACACCTACGAGCAGTACTTC
.,TRBV7-8,14,.,TRBJ1-4,CASSLLDRNEKLFF,TGTGCCAGCAGCTTGTTGGACAGAAATGAAAAACTGTTTTTT
TRBD1,TRBV4-2,13,once,TRBJ1-1,CASSQDPTGGTFF,TGTGCCAGCAGCCAAGATCCGACAGGGGGCACTTTCTTT
.,TRBV7-2,13,.,TRBJ1-1,CASREDMNTEAFF,TGTGCCAGCAGGGAGGATATGAACACTGAAGCTTTCTTT
.,TRBV3-1/TRBV3-2,12,.,TRBJ1-4,CASSQEYGKLFF,TGTGCCAGCAGCCAAGAATACGGAAAACTGTTTTTT
TRBD1,TRBV6-5,15,.,TRBJ2-3,CASSWGQGALDTQYF,TGTGCCAGCAGTTGGGGACAGGGGGCTTTAGATACGCAGTATTTT
.,TRBV9,16,.,TRBJ1-3,CASSVDYLNVGNTIYF,TGTGCCAGCAGCGTAGACTATCTAAACGTTGGAAACACCATATATTTT
TRBD1,TRBV2,14,once,TRBJ1-6,CASSRNQGAGPLHF,TGTGCCAGCAGCCGCAACCAGGGGGCGGGGCCCCTCCACTTT
.,TRBV2,15,.,TRBJ1-2,CASSEVSQGHYGYTF,TGTGCCAGCAGTGAAGTATCCCAGGGCCACTATGGCTACACCTTC
.,TRBV2,13,.,TRBJ1-2,CARLQGKNYGYTF,TGTGCCAGGCTGCAGGGAAAAAACTATGGCTACACCTTC
TRBD1,TRBV29-1,15,.,TRBJ2-7,CSGGLNRGPSYEQYF,TGCAGCGGGGGGTTAAACAGGGGGCCGAGCTACGAGCAGTACTTC